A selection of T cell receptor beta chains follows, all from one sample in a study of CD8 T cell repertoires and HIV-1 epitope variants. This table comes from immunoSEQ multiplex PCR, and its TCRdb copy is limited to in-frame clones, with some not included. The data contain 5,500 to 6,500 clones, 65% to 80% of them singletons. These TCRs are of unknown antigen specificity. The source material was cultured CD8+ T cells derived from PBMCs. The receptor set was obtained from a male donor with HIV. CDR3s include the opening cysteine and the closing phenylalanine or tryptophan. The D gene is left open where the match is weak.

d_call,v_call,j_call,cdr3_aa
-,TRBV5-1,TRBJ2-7,CASSLGGRGSYEQYF
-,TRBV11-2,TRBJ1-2,CASSLEGLGAGYTF
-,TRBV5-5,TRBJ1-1,CASSSSWVNTEAFF
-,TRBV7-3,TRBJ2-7,CASSFQHGDLQYF
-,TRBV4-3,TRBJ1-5,CASSQEVNQPQHF
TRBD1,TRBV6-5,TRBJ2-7,CASSYTTGAEQYF
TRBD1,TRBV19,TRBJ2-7,CASSVGTGSYEQYF
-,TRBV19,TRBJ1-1,CASSQGYSRNGMNTEAFF
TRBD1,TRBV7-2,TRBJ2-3,CASSFRGTGGSDTQYF
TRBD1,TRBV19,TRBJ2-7,CASRGQGETFYEQYF
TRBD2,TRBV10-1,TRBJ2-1,CASSESIRLAGVEYNEQFF
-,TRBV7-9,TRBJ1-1,CASSSLSSGTEAFF
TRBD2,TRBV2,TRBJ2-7,CASRSQLAGLIPNYEQYF
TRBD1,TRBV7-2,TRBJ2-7,CASSLAQGDYEQYF
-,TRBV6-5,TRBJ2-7,CASSARDNGYEQYF
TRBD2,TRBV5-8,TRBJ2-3,CASSPGAGDTDTQYF
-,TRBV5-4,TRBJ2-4,CASSFQGSDNIQYF
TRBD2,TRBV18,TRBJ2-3,CASSPINELAGGPMGTDTQYF
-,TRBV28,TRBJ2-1,CASSPREGYNEQFF
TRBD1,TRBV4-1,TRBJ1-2,CASSQELPGQAYGYTF
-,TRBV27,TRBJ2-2,CASSYDGSELFF
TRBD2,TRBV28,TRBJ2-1,CASLTSGGWNEQFF
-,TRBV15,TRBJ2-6,CATSRRTGANVLTF
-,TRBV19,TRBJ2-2,CASSRGRGPPNTGELFF
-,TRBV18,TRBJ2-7,CASSPQFGQGPYEQYF
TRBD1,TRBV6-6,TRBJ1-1,CASSLDRGDTEAFF
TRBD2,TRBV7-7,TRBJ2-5,CASSSGLAHQETQYF
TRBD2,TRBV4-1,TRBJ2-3,CASSQPSIQRGALSSTDTQYF
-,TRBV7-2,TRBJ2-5,CASSLEVGQETQYF
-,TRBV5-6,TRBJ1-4,CASSKGGGEKLFF
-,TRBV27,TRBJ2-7,CASSFGYEQYF
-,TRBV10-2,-,CASTRFVGNEQYF
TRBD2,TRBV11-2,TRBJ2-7,CASSLVGRAGEQYF
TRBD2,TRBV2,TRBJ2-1,CASSEFRTSGRNEQFF
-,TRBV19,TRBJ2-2,CASSIGPSNTGELFF
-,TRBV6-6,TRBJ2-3,CASSPTESTDTQYF
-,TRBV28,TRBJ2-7,CASSSRTGSHSYEQYF
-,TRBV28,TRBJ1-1,CASSLMGTEAFF
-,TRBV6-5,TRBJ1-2,CASSYWEGYGYTF
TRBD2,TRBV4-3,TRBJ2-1,CASSQEWGGNEQFF
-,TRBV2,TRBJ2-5,CASSERSGYQETQYF
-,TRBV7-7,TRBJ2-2,CASSRGPNTGELFF
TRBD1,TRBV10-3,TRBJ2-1,CAIGTGLSSYNEQFF
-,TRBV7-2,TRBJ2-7,CASSFTSRGSTYEQYF
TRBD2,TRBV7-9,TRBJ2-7,CASSSQTSERSYEQYF
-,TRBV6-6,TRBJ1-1,CASSYGGVGGDTEAFF
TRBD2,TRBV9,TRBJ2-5,CASSPGLAGDGTQYF
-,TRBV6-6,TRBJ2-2,CASSSDSTGELFF